Following are 20 T cell receptor beta chains from one sample sequenced in a study of cytomegalovirus exposure and HLA in healthy donors. Vbeta (60) and Jbeta (13) primers were used in the PCR. Generated by immunoSEQ multiplex PCR, the TCRdb table keeps only in-frame clones and is missing some. Seen here are around 190,000 clones, about 80% observed once, and the top ten hold about 2.8%. The sample consisted of PBMCs. Every receptor here comes from a woman aged 25 to 39 in good health and CMV-seronegative.

This clone was counted only a few times. The CDR3, as DNA: TGTGCCAGCAGCTTACCTAGGACAGGAGGGGTTGTAGGATCACCCCTCCACTTT. It codes for CASSLPRTGGVVGSPLHF. The gene calls are TRBV7-2 and TRBJ1-6; 7 nucleotides line up with TRBD1. The CDR3 extends over 18 amino acids. The junction had 17 bases not matched to a gene; V was cut back by 2 bases and J by 10 bases. Germline loops: CDR1 SGHTA, CDR2 FQGNSA.

This CDR3 reads CASSQATGGTEAFF. The CDR3 region has the DNA TGCGCCAGCAGCCAAGCTACAGGGGGAACTGAAGCTTTCTTT. The V call is TRBV4-1, the J call TRBJ1-1, with 8 bases identical to TRBD1. The germline V gene has CDR1 MGHRA and CDR2 YSYEKL. Unmatched junction bases numbered 3, after V lost 1 base and J lost 5 bases. CDR3 length equals 14 residues.

V usage is TRBV7-6 and J usage is TRBJ2-1, with a possible D match to TRBD2 (7 bases). V was pared by 2 bases and J by 0 bases, with 14 bases between. CDR1 is SGHVS, CDR2 FNYEAQ, per germline. This CDR3 is 17 amino acids long. CDR3 DNA sequence: TGTGCCAGCAGCTTAAGAGGGGGGACTACCTCCTACAATGAGCAGTTCTTC. It specifies CASSLRGGTTSYNEQFF.

The chain uses TRBV9 and TRBJ2-7; no clear D gene. CDR1 is SGDLS, CDR2 YYNGEE, per germline. CDR3 length: 12 residues. Trimming took off 0 bases at V and 6 bases at J, with 7 bases between the two ends. The CDR3 loop reads CASSVGPGEQYF. The CDR3 DNA sequence: TGTGCCAGCAGCGTAGGCCCGGGCGAGCAGTACTTC.

In this sample, this clone turned up a few times. The CDR3 end shows no conserved phenylalanine or tryptophan, and so a read error is likely. Because the CDR3's place on the DNA is in doubt, the DNA is left out and the CDR3 is given as listed by TCRdb. The chain joins TRBV2 to TRBJ2-7; no check of the table's D call, TRBD2, against the DNA was made. Germline-derived CDR1 and CDR2 are SNHLY and FYNNEI. The CDR3 length is 8 residues, termini included. CDR3 in amino acids: CASSRGDL.

Regarding this clone: This specimen includes other DNA sequences encoding the same CDR3. CDR3 loop: CSARTGPSYEQYF. The CDR3 DNA reads as TGCAGCGCAAGGACAGGACCCTCCTACGAGCAGTACTTC. The chain uses TRBV29-1 and TRBJ2-7; TRBD1 matches 7 bases. The CDR3 runs 13 residues. V was clipped by 7 bases and J by 0 bases; unmatched bases: 6. Per the germline V gene, CDR1 is SQVTM and CDR2 is ANQGSEA.

In the case of this clone: This sample includes further DNA sequences coding for the same CDR3. This sequence joins TRBV5-1 and TRBJ2-5; no clear D gene. CDR3 size: 13 residues. V gave up 4 bases and J gave up 1 base, with 8 bases separating them. The germline V gene encodes CDR1 SGHRS and CDR2 YFSETQ. CDR3: CASSPSGQETQYF. DNA for the CDR3: TGCGCCAGCAGCCCATCGGGCCAAGAGACCCAGTACTTC.

Only a few counts were recorded for this clone. The chain links TRBV7-2 to TRBJ2-7; 13 bases are shared with TRBD2. CDR3 length: 15 residues. Germline trimming cut 5 bases from V and 6 bases from J; bases unmatched to any gene: 7. The germline gives CDR1 SGHTA, CDR2 FQGNSA. CDR3 region: CASSARLAGGREQYF. In DNA form, the CDR3 reads TGTGCCAGCAGCGCCCGACTAGCGGGAGGTCGCGAGCAGTACTTC.

The V call is TRBV4-1, the J call TRBJ1-5; possibly TRBD1 for D (5 bases). This CDR3 is built from 15 residues. Germline V CDR1 and CDR2: MGHRA, YSYEKL. The V end lost 3 bases, the J end lost 6 bases, and 15 bases lay between the germline ends. The CDR3 DNA reads as TGCGCCAGCAGCCAGGAGGGGAAGCTATTTCAGCCCCAGCATTTT. Protein sequence: CASSQEGKLFQPQHF.

In the case of this clone: Its ends do not fully match the called genes, so a read error is possible. V usage is TRBV29-1 and J usage is TRBJ2-7; TRBD2 is a possible D gene (5 bases). Germline CDR1 SQVTM, CDR2 ANQGSEA. This CDR3 is 14 amino acids long. The CDR3 coding sequence is TGCAGCGTCGAAGCGAGGACTGATACCTACGAGCAGTACTTC. Its translation is CSVEARTDTYEQYF.

V gene TRBV29-1 combines with J gene TRBJ2-7, with TRBD1 as a possible D gene (6 bases). CDR3 length: 14 amino acids. V dropped 0 bases and J dropped 2 bases, with 11 bases sitting between them. From germline, CDR1 is SQVTM and CDR2 ANQGSEA. In DNA, the CDR3 is TGCAGCGTTGAAGATTTAACAGGGACCTACGAGCAGTACTTC. The encoded protein is CSVEDLTGTYEQYF.

The chain has TRBV4-1 and TRBJ1-4, with 9 bases aligning to TRBD1. J lost 7 bases, V lost 6 bases, and 12 bases had no gene match. Germline V gene data show CDR1 as MGHRA and CDR2 as YSYEKL. The CDR3 covers 16 residues. CDR3 residues: CASSYPLDRGAEKLFF. In DNA form, the CDR3 reads TGCGCCAGCAGTTACCCTCTGGACAGGGGAGCTGAAAAACTGTTTTTT.

The genes are TRBV19 and TRBJ2-2; D ambiguous. In germline, CDR1 is LNHDA, CDR2 SQIVND (reference sequence). V dropped 0 bases and J dropped 4 bases, with 15 bases sitting between them. CDR3 length equals 17 residues. The CDR3 reads CASSIDVQASCTGELFF. As DNA, the CDR3 is TGTGCCAGTAGTATAGATGTTCAGGCCTCTTGCACCGGGGAGCTGTTTTTT.

V usage is TRBV7-6 and J usage is TRBJ2-7; a possible D gene is TRBD2 (6 bases). The CDR3 contains 15 residues. V was trimmed by 5 bases and J by 5 bases, leaving 19 bases between them. The germline V gene encodes CDR1 SGHVS and CDR2 FNYEAQ. CDR3: CASSARGAAGHEQYF. CDR3 sequence (DNA): TGTGCCAGCAGCGCCCGTGGGGCAGCGGGCCACGAGCAGTACTTC.

V usage is TRBV11-2 and J usage is TRBJ2-1; D gene unclear. V shed 1 base and J shed 7 bases, with 2 bases lying between them. This CDR3 has 11 amino acids. Looked up from germline, CDR1 is SGHAT and CDR2 is FQNNGV. Written as DNA, the CDR3 is TGTGCCAGCAGCTTAGCTAATGAGCAGTTCTTC. This encodes CASSLANEQFF.

The chain joins TRBV4-1 to TRBJ2-3; 8 bases agree with TRBD2. This CDR3 region has 14 residues. V was clipped by 4 bases and J by 9 bases; unmatched bases: 9. CDR1 and CDR2 (germline): MGHRA, YSYEKL. The CDR3: CASSPLAGGNTQYF. CDR3 sequence (DNA): TGCGCCAGCAGCCCCCTGGCGGGGGGCAACACGCAGTATTTT.

The V and J genes are TRBV5-1 and TRBJ2-7, with 9 positions matching TRBD2. CDR1 and CDR2 (germline): SGHRS, YFSETQ. V dropped 0 bases and J dropped 4; count of bases not matched to a gene: 14. The CDR3 has 18 residues. CDR3 in amino acids: CASSLARAGGPSVYEQYF. The CDR3 DNA sequence: TGCGCCAGCAGCTTGGCTCGGGCGGGAGGGCCATCTGTATACGAGCAGTACTTC.

The V call is TRBV7-2, the J call TRBJ2-5; a weak D match, TRBD1 (6 bases). This CDR3 spans 14 amino acids. V was trimmed by 5 bases and J by 4 bases, leaving 14 bases between them. Germline CDR1 reads SGHTA; CDR2 reads FQGNSA. The CDR3 DNA is TGTGCCAGCAGCCTATCCCGCAGGGGAGAGACCCAGTACTTC. Translating gives CASSLSRRGETQYF.

J is TRBJ1-4 and V is TRBV5-1; maybe TRBD1 (5 bases). Germline CDR1 SGHRS, CDR2 YFSETQ. Trimming took 1 base from V and 8 from J, leaving 15 bases between them. This CDR3 spans 15 amino acids. Here the CDR3 reads CASSLSVTKGEKLFF. The CDR3 DNA is TGCGCCAGCAGCTTGAGTGTAACAAAGGGGGAAAAACTGTTTTTT.

The J gene is TRBJ2-5, the V gene TRBV5-1; 9 positions match TRBD2. CDR3 length: 17 residues. Germline V CDR1 and CDR2: SGHRS, YFSETQ. Germline trimming cut 2 bases from V and 4 bases from J; bases unmatched to any gene: 12. The DNA of the CDR3 is TGCGCCAGCAGCTTAGGGCCGGCTAGCGGGATGACAGAGACCCAGTACTTC. Residues: CASSLGPASGMTETQYF.